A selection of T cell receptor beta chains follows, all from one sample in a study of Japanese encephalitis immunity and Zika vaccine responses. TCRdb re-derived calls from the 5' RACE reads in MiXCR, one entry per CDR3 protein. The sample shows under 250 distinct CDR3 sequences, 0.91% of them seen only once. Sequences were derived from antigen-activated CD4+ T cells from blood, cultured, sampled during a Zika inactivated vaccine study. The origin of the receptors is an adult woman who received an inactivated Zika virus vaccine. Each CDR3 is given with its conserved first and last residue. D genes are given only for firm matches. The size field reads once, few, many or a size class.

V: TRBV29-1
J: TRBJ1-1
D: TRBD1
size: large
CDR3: CSAEGTVMNTEAFF
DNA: TGCAGCGCCGAGGGGACAGTCATGAACACTGAAGCTTTCTTT

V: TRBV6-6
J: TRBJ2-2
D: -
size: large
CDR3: CASRGNTGELFF
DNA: TGTGCCAGCAGGGGGAACACCGGGGAGCTGTTTTTT

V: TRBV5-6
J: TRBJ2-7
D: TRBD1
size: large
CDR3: CASSLETGVRQQYF
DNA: TGTGCCAGCAGCTTGGAGACAGGGGTCAGACAGCAGTACTTC

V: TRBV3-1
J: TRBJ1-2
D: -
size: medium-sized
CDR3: CASSQGYGYTF
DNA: TGTGCCAGCAGCCAAGGGTATGGCTACACCTTC

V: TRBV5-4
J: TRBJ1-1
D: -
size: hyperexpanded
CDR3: CASSLLRGTEAFF
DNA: TGTGCCAGCAGCTTGCTCCGGGGCACTGAAGCTTTCTTT

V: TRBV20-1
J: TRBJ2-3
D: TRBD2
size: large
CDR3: CSASSGTSGTDTQYF
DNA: TGCAGTGCTAGTTCCGGGACTAGCGGGACGGATACGCAGTATTTT

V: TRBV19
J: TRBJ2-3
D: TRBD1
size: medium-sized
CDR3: CASSLDRGRHTQYF
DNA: TGTGCCAGTAGCCTCGACAGGGGGCGTCATACGCAGTATTTT

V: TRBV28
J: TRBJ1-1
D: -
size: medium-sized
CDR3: CASSPGTEAFF
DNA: TGTGCCAGCAGTCCGGGGACTGAAGCTTTCTTT

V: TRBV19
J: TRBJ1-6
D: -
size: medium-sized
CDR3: CASSIAGLVNSPLHF
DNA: TGTGCCAGTAGTATCGCGGGCCTAGTCAATTCACCCCTCCACTTT

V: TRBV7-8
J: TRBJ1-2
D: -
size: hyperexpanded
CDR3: CALGGIAGERGYTF
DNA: TGTGCCCTCGGGGGAATTGCGGGGGAGCGTGGCTACACCTTC

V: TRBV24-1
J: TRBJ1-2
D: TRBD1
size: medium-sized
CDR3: CATSDPGTGDSGYTF
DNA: TGTGCCACCAGTGATCCCGGGACAGGGGATTCTGGCTACACCTTC

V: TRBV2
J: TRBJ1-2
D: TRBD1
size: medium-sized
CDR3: CASNSNQGVIIYGYTF
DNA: TGTGCCAGCAACAGTAATCAGGGGGTGATCATCTATGGCTACACCTTC

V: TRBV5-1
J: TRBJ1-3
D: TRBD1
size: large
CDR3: CASSQTGGWSGNTIYF
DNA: TGCGCCAGCAGCCAGACAGGGGGCTGGTCTGGAAACACCATATATTTT

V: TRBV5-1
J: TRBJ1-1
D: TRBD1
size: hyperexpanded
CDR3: CASSYQGENTEAFF
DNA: TGCGCCAGCAGCTATCAGGGGGAGAACACTGAAGCTTTCTTT

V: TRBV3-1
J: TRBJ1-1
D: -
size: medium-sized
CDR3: CASSQVPGHRLEAFF
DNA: TGTGCCAGCAGCCAAGTTCCGGGACACCGACTTGAAGCTTTCTTT

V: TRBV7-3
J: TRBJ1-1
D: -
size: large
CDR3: CASSQQGTSEAFF
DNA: TGTGCCAGCAGCCAACAAGGGACCTCCGAAGCTTTCTTT